The subject of this entry is one TCR beta chain. Time point defined: pretreatment peripheral blood. All patients carried locally advanced or metastatic urothelial carcinoma. Assay used: immunoSEQ multiplex PCR; TCRdb lists only in-frame clones, some missing. The repertoire consists of over 35,000 clones, with 90% to 95% occurring once and the leading ten covering about 11%. The data originate from a study of PD-L1 blockade in urothelial cancer. About the research overall: Bladder-origin urothelial cancer in males covered about 90% of the roughly 30 patients. The researchers analyzed blood 3 weeks (second dose) and 6 weeks after treatment start. Typically, measured as a median, blood samples had approximately 130,000 T cells.

The V gene's germline CDR1 is SGHKS and CDR2 YYEKEE (reference sequence). The CDR3 length is 17 residues. The V end lost 5 bases, the J end lost 4 bases, and 24 bases lay between the germline ends. The input for sequencing was PBMCs, taken around atezolizumab (anti-PD-L1) treatment. The TCR originated in a woman aged 55-70 years with urothelial cancer. The chain uses TRBV5-5 and TRBJ2-5; possibly TRBD1 for D (5 bases). The CDR3 DNA follows: TGTGCCAGCAGTTCCAACCCATCTCTTCAAGGGGCAGAGACCCAGTACTTC. Amino acid sequence: CASSSNPSLQGAETQYF.